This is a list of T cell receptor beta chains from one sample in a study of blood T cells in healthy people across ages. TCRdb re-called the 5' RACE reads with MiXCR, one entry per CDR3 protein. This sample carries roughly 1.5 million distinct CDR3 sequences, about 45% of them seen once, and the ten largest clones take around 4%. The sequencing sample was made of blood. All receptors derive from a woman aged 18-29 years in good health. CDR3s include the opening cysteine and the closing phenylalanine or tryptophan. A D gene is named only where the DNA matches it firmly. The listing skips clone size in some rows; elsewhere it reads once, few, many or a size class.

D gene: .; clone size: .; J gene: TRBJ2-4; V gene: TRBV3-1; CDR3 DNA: TGTGCCAGCAGCCTCCTGGGGGGAGAGAGGAAGGCCAAAAACATTCAGTACTTC; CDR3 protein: CASSLLGGERKAKNIQYF
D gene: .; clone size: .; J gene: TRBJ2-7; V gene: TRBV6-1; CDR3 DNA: TGTGCCAACAGGTCCCGTCAGGAAACCTACGAGCAGTACTTC; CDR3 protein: CANRSRQETYEQYF
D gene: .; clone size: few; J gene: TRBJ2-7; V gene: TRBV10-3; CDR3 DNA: TGTGCCATCAGTGAGTCGAGGGGGTACGAGCAGTACTTC; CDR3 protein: CAISESRGYEQYF
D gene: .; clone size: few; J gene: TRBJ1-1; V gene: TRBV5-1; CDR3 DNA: TGCGCCAGCAGCTTGGCCGGGTACAGCAATGAAGCTTTCTTT; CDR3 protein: CASSLAGYSNEAFF
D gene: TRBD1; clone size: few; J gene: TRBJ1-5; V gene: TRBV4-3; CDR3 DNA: TGCGCCAGCAGCCAGGACAGGGGGCACGGTCAGCCCCAGCATTTT; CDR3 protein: CASSQDRGHGQPQHF
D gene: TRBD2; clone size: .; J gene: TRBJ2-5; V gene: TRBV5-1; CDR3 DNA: TGCGCCAGCAGCTTGGCCTACGGACTAGCGTCGGAGACCCAGTACTTC; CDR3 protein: CASSLAYGLASETQYF
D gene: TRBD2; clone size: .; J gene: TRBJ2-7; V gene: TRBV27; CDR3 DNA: TGTGCCAGCAGTTTATCGCGACTAGCGGGAGGTTCCTACGAGCAGTACTTC; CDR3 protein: CASSLSRLAGGSYEQYF
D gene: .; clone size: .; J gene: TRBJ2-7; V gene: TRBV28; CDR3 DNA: TGTGCCAGCAGTTTCTTTCTCGACGTAACCTACTCCTACGAGCAGTACTTC; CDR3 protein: CASSFFLDVTYSYEQYF
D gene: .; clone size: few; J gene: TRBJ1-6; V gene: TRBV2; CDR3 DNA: TGTGCCAGCATGAAACAGGGTAATCGTAATTCACCCCTCCACTTT; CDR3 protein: CASMKQGNRNSPLHF
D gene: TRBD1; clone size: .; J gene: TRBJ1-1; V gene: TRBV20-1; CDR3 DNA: TGCAGTGCTAGAGGACAGGGGGCCGTCAACACTGAAGCTTTCTTT; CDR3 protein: CSARGQGAVNTEAFF
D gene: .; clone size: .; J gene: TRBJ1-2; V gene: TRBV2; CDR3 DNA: TGTGCCAGCAACGGGGACCCCGGCTATGGCTACACCTTC; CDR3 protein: CASNGDPGYGYTF
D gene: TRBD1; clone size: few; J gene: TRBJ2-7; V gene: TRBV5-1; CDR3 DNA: TGCGCCAGCAGCTTACAGGGGGAGTGGTACTTC; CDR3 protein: CASSLQGEWYF
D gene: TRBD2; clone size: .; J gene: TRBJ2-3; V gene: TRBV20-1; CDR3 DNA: TGCAGTGCCGAAGCGGGAGAGACAGATACGCAGTATTTT; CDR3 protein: CSAEAGETDTQYF
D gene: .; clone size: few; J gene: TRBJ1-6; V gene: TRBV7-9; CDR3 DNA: TGTGCCAGCAGCTTAGACTTCCCAGATAATTCACCCCTCCACTTT; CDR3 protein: CASSLDFPDNSPLHF
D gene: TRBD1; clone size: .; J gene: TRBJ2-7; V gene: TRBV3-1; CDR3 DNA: TGTGCCAGCAGCCAAGGGACAGGGGACCTCTACGAGCAGTACTTC; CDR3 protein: CASSQGTGDLYEQYF
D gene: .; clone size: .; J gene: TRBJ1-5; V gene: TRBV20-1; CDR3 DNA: TGCAGTGCCAGAGAAGGAGGGGCCGCCGGACCCCAGCATTTT; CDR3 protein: CSAREGGAAGPQHF
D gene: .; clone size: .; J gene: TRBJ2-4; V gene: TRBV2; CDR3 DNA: TGTGCCAGCAGGGAGGGCGACATTCAGTACTTC; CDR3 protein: CASREGDIQYF
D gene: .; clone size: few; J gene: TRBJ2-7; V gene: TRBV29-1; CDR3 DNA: TGCAGCGTAGCGATTGGCGTAAGCGGTTCCGAGCAGTACTTC; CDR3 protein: CSVAIGVSGSEQYF
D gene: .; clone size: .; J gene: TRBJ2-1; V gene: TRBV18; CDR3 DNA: TGTGCCAGCTCCGCCCTTTTTGGGTTCCGTCGATCTAGGAATGAGCTGTTCTTC; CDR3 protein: CASSALFGFRRSRNELFF
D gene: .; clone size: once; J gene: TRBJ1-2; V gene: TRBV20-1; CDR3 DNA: TGCAGTGCTCACTCGACGGGTTCCAACTATGGCTACACCTTC; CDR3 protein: CSAHSTGSNYGYTF
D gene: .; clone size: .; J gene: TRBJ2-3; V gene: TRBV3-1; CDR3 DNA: TGTGCCAGCAGCCAAGGGGCTCCAGGGAATACGCAGTATTTT; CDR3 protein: CASSQGAPGNTQYF
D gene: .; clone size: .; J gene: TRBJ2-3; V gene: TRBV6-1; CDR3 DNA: TGTGCCTGCAGGGGGGGCAGAAGCCCCAGCACAGATACGCAGTATTTT; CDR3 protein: CACRGGRSPSTDTQYF
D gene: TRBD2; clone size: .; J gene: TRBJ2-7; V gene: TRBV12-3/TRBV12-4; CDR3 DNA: TGTGCCAGCAGTGCCCGCGGGGGGGCCCACAATGAGCAGTACTTC; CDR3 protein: CASSARGGAHNEQYF
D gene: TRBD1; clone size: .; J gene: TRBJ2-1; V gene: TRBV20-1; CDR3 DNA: TGCAGTGCTAGAGACCCACCCGTTACGGACAGGAGCTCCTACAATGAGCAGTTCTTC; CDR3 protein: CSARDPPVTDRSSYNEQFF
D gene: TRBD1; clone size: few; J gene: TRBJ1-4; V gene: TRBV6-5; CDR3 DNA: TGTGCCAGCAGGGACAGGGGTCGGGAAAAACTGTTTTTT; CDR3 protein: CASRDRGREKLFF
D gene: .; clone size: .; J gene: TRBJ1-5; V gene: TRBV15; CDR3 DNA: TGTGCCACCAGCAGAGATCGATGGGGCAGCAATCAGCCCCAGCATTTT; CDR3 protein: CATSRDRWGSNQPQHF
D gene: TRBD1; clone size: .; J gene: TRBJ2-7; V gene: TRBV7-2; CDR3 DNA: TGTGCCAGCAGCTTAGGGGGGACAGGGGGGAGCTCCTACGAGCAGTACTTC; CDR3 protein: CASSLGGTGGSSYEQYF
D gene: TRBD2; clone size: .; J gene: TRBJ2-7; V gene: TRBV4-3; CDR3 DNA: TGCGCCAGCAGCCAAGATATCATTAGTGGACTAGCGGGAGTTGTGCACGAGCAGTACTTC; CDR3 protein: CASSQDIISGLAGVVHEQYF
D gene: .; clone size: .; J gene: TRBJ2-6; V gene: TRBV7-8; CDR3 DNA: TGTGCCAGCAGCTTATTTGGGGGGGCCATGTCTGGGGCCAACGTCCTGACTTTC; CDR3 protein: CASSLFGGAMSGANVLTF
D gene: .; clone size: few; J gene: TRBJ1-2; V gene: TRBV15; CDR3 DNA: TGTGCCACCAGCTCGGGGAATGGCTACACCTTC; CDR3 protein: CATSSGNGYTF
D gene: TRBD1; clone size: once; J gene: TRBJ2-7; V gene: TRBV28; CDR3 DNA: TGTGCCAGCAGAACGACAGGGGCTTCTAGCTCCTACGAGCAGTACTTC; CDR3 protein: CASRTTGASSSYEQYF
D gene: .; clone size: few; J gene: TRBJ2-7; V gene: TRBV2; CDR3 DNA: TGTGCCAGCAGTAGGGACCCCGGGAACGAGCAGTACTTC; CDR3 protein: CASSRDPGNEQYF
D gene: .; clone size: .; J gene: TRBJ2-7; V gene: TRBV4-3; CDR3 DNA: TGCGCCAGCAGCCAAGATGGGTCCATTGCCTACGAGCAGTACTTC; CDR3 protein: CASSQDGSIAYEQYF
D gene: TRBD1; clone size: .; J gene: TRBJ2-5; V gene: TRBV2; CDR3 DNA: TGTGCCAGCAGTAAAGACAGGGCCGGCCAAGAGACCCAGTACTTC; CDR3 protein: CASSKDRAGQETQYF
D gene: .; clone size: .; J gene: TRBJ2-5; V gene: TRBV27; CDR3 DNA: TGTGCCAGCAGTCTAGGGTCGGACCCATACAATGAGCAGTACTTC; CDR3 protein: CASSLGSDPYNEQYF
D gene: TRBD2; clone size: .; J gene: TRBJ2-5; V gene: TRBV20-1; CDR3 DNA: TGCAGTGCTAGAGAGGGGACTAGCAGTAATGAGCAGTACTTC; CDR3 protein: CSAREGTSSNEQYF
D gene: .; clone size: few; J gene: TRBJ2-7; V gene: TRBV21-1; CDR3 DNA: TGTGCCCGCCCGGGGCGGACTCCCGCAGTCCTCTGGTCCTACGAGCAGTACTTC; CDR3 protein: CARPGRTPAVLWSYEQYF
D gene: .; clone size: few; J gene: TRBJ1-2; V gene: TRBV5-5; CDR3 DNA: TGTGCCAGCAGCCCTGCTGTCTATGGCTACACCTTC; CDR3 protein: CASSPAVYGYTF
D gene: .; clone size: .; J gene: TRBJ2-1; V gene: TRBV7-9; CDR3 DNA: TGTGCCAGCAGATACCGGGACGAAGGATGGAATGAGCAGTTCTTC; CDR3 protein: CASRYRDEGWNEQFF
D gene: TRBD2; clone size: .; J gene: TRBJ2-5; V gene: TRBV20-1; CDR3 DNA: TGCAGTGCTCGGACTAGCGGGGAGCACCAAGAGACCCAGTACTTC; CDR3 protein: CSARTSGEHQETQYF
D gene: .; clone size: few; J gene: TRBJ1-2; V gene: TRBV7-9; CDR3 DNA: TGTGCCAGCAGCTCCCCTCGTCAACAGGGTCGAATTGATGGCTACACCTTC; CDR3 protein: CASSSPRQQGRIDGYTF
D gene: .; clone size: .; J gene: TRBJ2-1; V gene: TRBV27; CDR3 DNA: TGTGCCAGCAGTACCAATCTCAATGAGCAGTTCTTC; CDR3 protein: CASSTNLNEQFF
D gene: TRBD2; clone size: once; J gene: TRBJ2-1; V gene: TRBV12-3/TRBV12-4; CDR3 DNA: TGTGCCATCACCGATAGCGGGAGCTCCTACAATGAGCAGTTCTTC; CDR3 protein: CAITDSGSSYNEQFF
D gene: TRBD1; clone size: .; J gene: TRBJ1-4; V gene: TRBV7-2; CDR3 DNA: TGTGCCAGCAGCTCAAAACAGGGGGAGAAGAATGAAAAACTGTTTTTT; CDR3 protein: CASSSKQGEKNEKLFF
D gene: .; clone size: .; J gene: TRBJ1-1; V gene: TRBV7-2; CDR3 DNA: TGTGCCAGCAGCTTAATTGGCAGGGGAAACACTGAAGCTTTCTTT; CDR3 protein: CASSLIGRGNTEAFF
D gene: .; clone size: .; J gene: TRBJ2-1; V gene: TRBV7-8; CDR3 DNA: TGTGCCAGCAGCTTAGGTTTTCAAGCGGAGTTCTTC; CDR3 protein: CASSLGFQAEFF
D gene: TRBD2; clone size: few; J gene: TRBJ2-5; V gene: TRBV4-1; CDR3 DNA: TGCGCCAGCAGCCAACCGGGAGGCGGATTAGAGACCCAGTACTTC; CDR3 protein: CASSQPGGGLETQYF
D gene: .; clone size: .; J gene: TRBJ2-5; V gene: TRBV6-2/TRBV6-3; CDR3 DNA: TGTGCCAGCAGTTACGTCGGGACTTACAAAGGGGAGCAGTACTTC; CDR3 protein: CASSYVGTYKGEQYF
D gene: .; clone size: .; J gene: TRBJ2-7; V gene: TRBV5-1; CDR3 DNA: TGCGCCAGCAGCTTGCTGGCGGTTGACTACGAGCAGTACTTC; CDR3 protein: CASSLLAVDYEQYF
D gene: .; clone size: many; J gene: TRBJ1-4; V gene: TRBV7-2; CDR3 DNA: TGTGCCAGCAGCTTAGGGAGAAGGAGTGAAAAACTGTTTTTT; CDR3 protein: CASSLGRRSEKLFF
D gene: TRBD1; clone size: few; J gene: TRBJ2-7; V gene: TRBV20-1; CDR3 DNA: TGCAGTGCTATTAAACAGGGGCGAACCTACGAGCAGTACTTC; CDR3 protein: CSAIKQGRTYEQYF
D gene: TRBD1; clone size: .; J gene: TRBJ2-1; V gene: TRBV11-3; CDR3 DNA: TGTGCCAGCAGCCTGACAGGGCTTGGGGAGCAGTTCTTC; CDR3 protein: CASSLTGLGEQFF
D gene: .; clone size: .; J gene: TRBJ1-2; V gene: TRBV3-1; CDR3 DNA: TGTGCCAGCAGTCGGAGCGACAGCGGGCATTCCTATGGCTACACCTTC; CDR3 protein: CASSRSDSGHSYGYTF
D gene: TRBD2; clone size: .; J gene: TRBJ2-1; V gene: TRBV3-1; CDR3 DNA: TGTGCCAGCAGTCACTCCCGACTAGCGGGATATGGAGGGGATGAGCAGTTCTTC; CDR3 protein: CASSHSRLAGYGGDEQFF
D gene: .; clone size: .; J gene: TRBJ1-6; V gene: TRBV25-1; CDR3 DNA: TGTGCCAGCAGTGAATTACGACAGGCGGCAGATTCACCCCTCCACTTT; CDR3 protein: CASSELRQAADSPLHF